This T cell receptor beta chain was identified in a study of cytomegalovirus exposure and HLA in healthy donors. The overall study: From HLA-typed donors, an early data release held about 92 million unique TCRs.

The CDR3 is 13 amino acids. Germline loops: CDR1 MNHEY, CDR2 SVGAGI. V trimming: 8 bases; J trimming: 3 bases; junction bases outside the gene matches: 7. The PCR ran on 60 Vbeta and 13 Jbeta primers. Sequenced by immunoSEQ multiplex PCR; TCRdb stores in-frame clones only, minus some. Found here are approximately 130,000 clones, 80% to 90% of them singletons; the top ten hold 5.9%. There are a few counts of this clone. V usage is TRBV6-5 and J usage is TRBJ2-7, with TRBD2 matching over 7 bases. The clonotype originates from a middle-aged woman in good health and CMV-seropositive. Material for sequencing was PBMCs. CDR3 coding DNA: TGTGCCAGCCGGACTAGACGGGGCTACGAGCAGTACTTC. The encoded protein is CASRTRRGYEQYF.